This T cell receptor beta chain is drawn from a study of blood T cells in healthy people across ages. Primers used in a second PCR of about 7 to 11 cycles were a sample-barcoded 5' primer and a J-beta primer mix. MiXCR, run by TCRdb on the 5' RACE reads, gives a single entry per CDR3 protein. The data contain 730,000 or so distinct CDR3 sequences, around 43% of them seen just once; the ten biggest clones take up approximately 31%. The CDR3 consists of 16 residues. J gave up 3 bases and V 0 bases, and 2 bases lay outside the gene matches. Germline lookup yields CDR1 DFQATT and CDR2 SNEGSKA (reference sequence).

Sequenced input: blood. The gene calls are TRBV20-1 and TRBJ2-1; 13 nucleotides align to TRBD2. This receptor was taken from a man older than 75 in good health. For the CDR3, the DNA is TGCAGTGCTAGAGAACTAGCGGGAGGGCGCTACAATGAGCAGTTCTTC. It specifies CSARELAGGRYNEQFF.